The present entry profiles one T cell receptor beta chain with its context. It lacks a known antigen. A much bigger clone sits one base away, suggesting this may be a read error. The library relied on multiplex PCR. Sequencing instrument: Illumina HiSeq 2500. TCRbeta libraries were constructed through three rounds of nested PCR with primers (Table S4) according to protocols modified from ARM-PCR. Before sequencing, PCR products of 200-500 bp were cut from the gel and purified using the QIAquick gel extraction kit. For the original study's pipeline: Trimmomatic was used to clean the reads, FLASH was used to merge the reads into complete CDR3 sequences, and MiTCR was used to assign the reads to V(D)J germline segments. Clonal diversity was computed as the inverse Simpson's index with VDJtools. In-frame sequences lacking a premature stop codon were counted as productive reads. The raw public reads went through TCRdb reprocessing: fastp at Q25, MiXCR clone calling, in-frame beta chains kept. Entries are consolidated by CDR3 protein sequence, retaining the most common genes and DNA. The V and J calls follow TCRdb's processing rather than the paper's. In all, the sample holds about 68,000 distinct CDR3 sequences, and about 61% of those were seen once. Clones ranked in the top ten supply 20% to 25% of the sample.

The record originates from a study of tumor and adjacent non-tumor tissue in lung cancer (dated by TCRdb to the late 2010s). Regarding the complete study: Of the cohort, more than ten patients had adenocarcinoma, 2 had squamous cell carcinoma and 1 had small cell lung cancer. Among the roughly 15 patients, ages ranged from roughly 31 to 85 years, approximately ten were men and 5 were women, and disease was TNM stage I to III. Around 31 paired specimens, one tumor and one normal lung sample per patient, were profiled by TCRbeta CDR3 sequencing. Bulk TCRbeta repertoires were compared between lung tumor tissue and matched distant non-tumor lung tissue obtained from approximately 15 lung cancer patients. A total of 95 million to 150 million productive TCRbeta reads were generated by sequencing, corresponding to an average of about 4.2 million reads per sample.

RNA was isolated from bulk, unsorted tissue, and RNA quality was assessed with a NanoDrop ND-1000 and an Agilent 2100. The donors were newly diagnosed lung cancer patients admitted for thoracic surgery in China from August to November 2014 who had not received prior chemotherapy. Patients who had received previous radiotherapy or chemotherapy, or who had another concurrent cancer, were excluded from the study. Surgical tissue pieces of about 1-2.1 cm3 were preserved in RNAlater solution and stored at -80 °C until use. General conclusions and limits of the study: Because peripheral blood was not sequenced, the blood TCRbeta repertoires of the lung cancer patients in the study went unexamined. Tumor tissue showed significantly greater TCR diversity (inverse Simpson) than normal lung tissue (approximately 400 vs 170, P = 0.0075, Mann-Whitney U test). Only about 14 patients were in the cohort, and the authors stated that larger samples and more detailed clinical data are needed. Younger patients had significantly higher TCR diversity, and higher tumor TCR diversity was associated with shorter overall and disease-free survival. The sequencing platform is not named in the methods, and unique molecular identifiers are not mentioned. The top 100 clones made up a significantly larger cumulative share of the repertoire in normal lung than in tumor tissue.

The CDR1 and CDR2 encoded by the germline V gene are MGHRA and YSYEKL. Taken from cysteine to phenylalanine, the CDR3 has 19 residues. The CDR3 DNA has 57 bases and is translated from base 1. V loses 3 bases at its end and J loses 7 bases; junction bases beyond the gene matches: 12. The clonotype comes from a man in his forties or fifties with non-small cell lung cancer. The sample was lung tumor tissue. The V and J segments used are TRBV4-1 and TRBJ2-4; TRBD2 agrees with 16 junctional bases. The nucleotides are TGCGCCAGCAGCCATCCGGGACTAGCGGGGGGGCCACTCAATAACATTCAGTACTTC. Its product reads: CASSHPGLAGGPLNNIQYF.